This T cell receptor beta chain was obtained from a study of tumor-infiltrating lymphocytes in primary liver carcinoma. cDNA specific to TCR beta was made from around 450 ng of total RNA, with a constant-region primer employed for priming. Sequencing libraries for TCR beta derived from three nested multiplex PCR rounds that used slightly modified ARM-PCR. Running 9 to 11 cycles apiece, the first two PCR rounds relied on TRBV1-TRBV30 forward primers together with a C-beta reverse primer. A single record per CDR3 protein comes from TCRdb applying MiXCR to the multiplex PCR reads. The table records about 180,000 distinct CDR3 sequences, roughly three fifths of them present only once. The CDR3 extends over 12 amino acids. Germline CDR1 reads SQVTM; CDR2 reads ANQGSEA. Findings and limits, study-wide: In tumor-adjacent and tumor-blood pairs, overlap was lower than in tumor region pairs. Tumors had a top-250-clone fraction that was significantly higher than blood (p = 0.039).

A note on this clonotype: Its specificity is not known.

The researchers obtained blood RNA from unsorted whole blood and also extracted germline DNA. The rearrangement uses TRBV29-1 and TRBJ2-7; D is ambiguous. The source material was peripheral blood. The source of this sequence is a middle-aged man with primary liver carcinoma and hepatitis B virus infection. CDR3 amino acids: CNSKGNSYEQYF. In DNA, the CDR3 is TGCAACTCCAAAGGCAACTCCTACGAGCAGTACTTC.